These 7 T cell receptor beta chains were all obtained from the same sample, sequenced in a study of graft-versus-host responses after intestinal transplantation. Using immunoSEQ multiplex PCR, the repertoire was profiled, and TCRdb retains in-frame clones only, with some absent. Of 85,000 to 110,000 clones in the sample, approximately 93% were seen once. Antigens of these TCRs are unknown. The sequenced sample was unstimulated CD8+ T cells sorted from spleen or lymph node cells, obtained before intestinal transplant. The receptors were sampled from a human donor who received an intestinal transplant.

This clone appeared once. The chain has TRBV7-6 and TRBJ1-5; 9 bases match TRBD1. V trimming: 6 bases; J trimming: 7 bases; junction bases outside the gene matches: 10. CDR1 SGHVS and CDR2 FNYEAQ come from the germline V gene. The CDR3 is made up of 15 amino acids. CDR3 nucleotide sequence: TGTGCCAGCAGTACACGACAGGGGGAAGGGCAGCCCCAGCATTTT. Translation gives CASSTRQGEGQPQHF.

The chain uses TRBV9 and TRBJ2-7; maybe TRBD2 (5 bases). Germline V gives CDR1 SGDLS, CDR2 YYNGEE. V lost 0 bases and J lost 6, with 10 bases in between. This CDR3 has 13 residues. The CDR3 loop is CASSVEVGGEQYF. DNA of the CDR3: TGTGCCAGCAGCGTAGAGGTAGGAGGCGAGCAGTACTTC.

This chain links TRBV5-5 with TRBJ2-7, with D uncertain. V lost 0 bases, J lost 0 bases, and 7 bases lay in between. The CDR3 is 14 residues long. CDR1 and CDR2 from the germline V gene are SGHKS and YYEKEE (reference sequence). The CDR3 DNA reads as TGTGCCAGCAGCTTGGGTATTTCCTCCTACGAGCAGTACTTC. The encoded protein is CASSLGISSYEQYF. The complete variable domain, with remaining parts taken from reference TRBV5-5 and TRBJ2-7, reads DAGVTQSPTHLIKTRGQQVTLRCSPISGHKSVSWYQQVLGQGPQFIFQYYEKEERGRGNFPDRFSARQFPNYSSELNVNALLLGDSALYLCASSLGISSYEQYFGPGTRLTVT.

V usage is TRBV6-5 and J usage is TRBJ2-5; D is perhaps TRBD1 or TRBD2 (5 bases each). Trimming took off 4 bases at V and 1 base at J, with 16 bases between the two ends. CDR3 size: 16 residues. Germline V gene data show CDR1 as MNHEY and CDR2 as SVGAGI. The CDR3 DNA follows: TGTGCCAGCAGTTCCCTTTACGGGGACCTCCAAGAGACCCAGTACTTC. Amino acid sequence: CASSSLYGDLQETQYF.

V and J are TRBV11-2 and TRBJ2-7; 10 positions match TRBD1. The V segment lost 5 bases and the J segment 7 bases; nucleotides outside the gene matches: 8. The CDR3 covers 14 residues. In germline, CDR1 is SGHAT, CDR2 FQNNGV. Written as DNA, the CDR3 is TGTGCCAGCAGCCTGGGGCGGGACAGGGGTGAGCAGTACTTC. Encoded protein: CASSLGRDRGEQYF.

The J gene is TRBJ2-3, the V gene TRBV15; D unclear. Germline-derived CDR1 and CDR2 are LNHNV and YYDKDF (reference sequence). Trimming left V 0 bases short and J 0 bases short, with 10 bases between. CDR3 length equals 16 residues. The CDR3 loop is CATSRERTRSTDTQYF. In DNA form, the CDR3 reads TGTGCCACCAGCAGAGAACGGACCAGAAGCACAGATACGCAGTATTTT. The complete variable domain, with remaining parts taken from reference TRBV15 and TRBJ2-3, reads DAMVIQNPRYQVTQFGKPVTLSCSQTLNHNVMYWYQQKSSQAPKLLFHYYDKDFNNEADTPDNFQSRRPNTSFCFLDIRSPGLGDTAMYLCATSRERTRSTDTQYFGPGTRLTVL.

The chain has TRBV27 and TRBJ1-5, with 7 positions matching TRBD1. CDR3 length equals 13 residues. The V and J ends lost 8 bases and 9 bases, in that order; junction bases with no gene match: 10. CDR1 and CDR2 from the germline V gene are MNHEY and SMNVEV (reference sequence). The CDR3 DNA reads TGTGCCAGCGGGACAGCCGGAAAAGGGCCCCAGCATTTT. Protein: CASGTAGKGPQHF.